This TCR beta chain is drawn from a study of identical twins. CDR3 size: 11 residues. Germline V gives CDR1 LNHDA, CDR2 SQIVND (reference sequence). V was clipped by 5 bases and J by 9 bases, with 8 bases between them. Overall study findings and caveats: Clonotypes of the beta chain that were abundant in cord blood carried fewer insertions (memory repertoires showed none). Models underestimated out-of-frame TCR alpha sharing in monozygotic twins.

On this clonotype itself: The antigen remains undetermined.

Addition of a universal primer site occurred through template switching, and cDNA carried unique molecular identifiers. From the 5' RACE reads, TCRdb called clonotypes with MiXCR, one entry per CDR3 protein. The sample has 270,000 or so distinct CDR3 sequences, approximately 8.3% seen once. This same sample was also part of a study on yellow fever vaccine responses in identical twins. Turning to that study: The T cell response to vaccination in identical twins was reportedly partly convergent and partly personalized.

Sequenced material: CD8+ T cells sorted from blood. The chain links TRBV19 to TRBJ2-1; unclear D gene. This clonotype was obtained from a woman younger than 30 in good health. The CDR3 DNA sequence: TGTGCCAGTAGTGTTCCTGGTGAGCAGTTCTTC. As protein: CASSVPGEQFF.